This T cell receptor beta chain was identified during a study of vaccination and CD4 T cells after COVID-19. Study summary: Stimulation of the cells used overlapping spike peptide pools from SARS-CoV-2 and from the common cold coronaviruses HCoV-NL63, HCoV-OC43 and HCoV-229E.

This clonotype was detected once. Its cognate antigen is unknown. Losses at the gene ends were 6 bases for V and 6 bases for J; bases not matched to a gene: 15. The germline V gene encodes CDR1 MNHEY and CDR2 SMNVEV (reference sequence). The CDR3 runs 17 residues. Specified treatment: approximately 11-day PBMC culture with coronavirus spike peptide pools or control peptides (ViraFEST assay). Prior to the COVID-19 pandemic (2011-2018), the unexposed donor's CD4+ T cells were collected. Investigators exposed CD4+ T cells from unexposed donors to SARS-CoV-2 S/N and four cold-coronavirus spikes, as cells permitted. Cultured CD4+ T cell DNA was sequenced using the Oncomine TCR Beta short-read assay. Using its own MiXCR run on the PCR reads, TCRdb lists one record per CDR3 protein. The sample lists around 3,900 distinct CDR3 sequences, about 71% occurring once.

The sequenced sample was CD4+ T cells from blood, cultured in vitro. V usage is TRBV27 and J usage is TRBJ2-2; 8 bases agree with TRBD1. This sequence was found in a human donor in good health. The CDR3 here is CASRLTGGPQGSGELFF. CDR3 coding DNA: TGTGCCAGCAGGCTTACAGGGGGGCCTCAAGGCTCCGGGGAGCTGTTTTTT.